The subject of this entry is one T cell receptor (beta chain). As originally analysed: Scientists estimated how many nucleated cells there were by amplifying reference gene primers. Data came from immunoSEQ multiplex PCR; TCRdb stores just in-frame clones and leaves some out. V and J calls plus clone size are reproduced from that table; the DNA served to infer D and trimming. The sample lists nearly 350,000 clones, around nine tenths seen once, with around 3.5% in the top ten. The sample is drawn from a study of blood T cell repertoires in COVID-19. Study overall: Nucleic acid was either cDNA or gDNA, and it came from T cells, B-cell-depleted T cells, or PBMCs.

Trimming shortened V by 0 bases and J by 5 bases, and 11 bases separated the two germline ends. Germline assignment: CDR1 SGHKS and CDR2 YYEKEE (reference sequence). The CDR3 is 14 amino acids. Sequencing was carried out using peripheral blood. The sequence was obtained from a woman younger than 30 who had recovered from COVID-19. The chain couples TRBV5-5 to TRBJ1-1; tentatively, D is TRBD1 (6 bases). The CDR3 region is CASSLVGGRTEAFF. CDR3 coding DNA: TGTGCCAGCAGCTTGGTTGGGGGCCGGACTGAAGCTTTCTTT.